This T cell receptor (beta chain) was recovered during a study of blood T cell repertoires in COVID-19. The wider study: Donors in the United States, Italy and Spain gave samples during acute or convalescent COVID-19. Nucleic acid was either cDNA or gDNA, and it came from T cells, B-cell-depleted T cells, or PBMCs.

In the source study's methods: Reference gene primer amplification in the assay estimated nucleated cell counts. Libraries were prepared by immunoSEQ multiplex PCR; TCRdb keeps only in-frame clonotypes and omits some of them. V and J calls and clone size come straight from that table; D and trimming were deduced from the DNA. Among around 60,000 clones, roughly nine tenths were seen once, and the ten largest hold under 20%. One Seattle source followed patients from active infection through their disease course. The ends were cut back, 0 bases at V and 5 bases at J, with 9 bases in the middle. Germline V lookup: CDR1 KGHSH, CDR2 LQKENI. CDR3 length: 14 residues.

The TCR sequence derives from a woman aged 55-70 years with COVID-19, enrolled during active disease. Sequenced input: peripheral blood. The chain joins TRBV18 to TRBJ2-3, with D possibly matching TRBD2 (5 bases). For the CDR3, the DNA is TGTGCCAGCTCACCACCGGGAGTTAAAGATACGCAGTATTTT. Its translation is CASSPPGVKDTQYF.